This TCR beta chain was captured in a study of human T cells and chemical hapten exposure. Study-level findings and limits: No alteration of TCRs above 1 in 1000 frequency was seen with DPC sensitization. Having alopecia, the donors may differ immunologically from healthy people. Clustering by CDR3 similarity yielded significantly more large clusters from expanded TCRs than controls.

MiXCR, run by TCRdb on the RACE reads, gives a single entry per CDR3 protein. The sample has 80,000 to 95,000 distinct CDR3 sequences, 11% seen once. Time point indicated: patch test 2, 6 weeks after DPC sensitization. The treatment: therapeutic diphenylcyclopropenone sensitization with weekly scalp DPC. As to this clonotype: What it binds is unknown.

Germline trimming cut 6 bases from V and 7 bases from J; bases unmatched to any gene: 7. The CDR3 has 14 amino acids. Germline V lookup: CDR1 ENHRY, CDR2 SYGVKD. The origin of this receptor is a man in his forties or fifties with alopecia areata. Some clones in this sample may be carry-over from other donors' samples. The material was whole blood, obtained in connection with sensitization to the hapten diphenylcyclopropenone (DPC). This chain connects TRBV10-3 to TRBJ2-7; 12 bases map to TRBD2. The CDR3 bases are TGTGCCATCAGCCGACTAGCGGGAGCAGCTGAGCAGTACGTC. It is translated as CAISRLAGAAEQYV.